Shown below are 3 T cell receptor beta chains from a single sample sequenced in a study of blood T cell repertoires in COVID-19. Assay used: immunoSEQ multiplex PCR; TCRdb lists only in-frame clones, some missing. The data show around 240,000 clones, with 83% seen just once and 6% to 9.5% held by the top ten. Sequenced input: peripheral blood. The receptor source for this set is a woman aged 50 to 65 with acute or convalescent COVID-19.

V and J are TRBV6-2 or TRBV6-3 and TRBJ2-7; D not resolved. CDR1 is MNHEY and CDR2 is SVGEGT in the germline V gene. This CDR3 has 14 amino acids. V lost 4 bases to trimming and J lost 3 bases, with 13 bases between them. This CDR3 is CASSFVILSYEQYF. CDR3 DNA: TGTGCCAGCAGTTTCGTTATCTTGAGCTACGAGCAGTACTTC.

This chain connects TRBV27 to TRBJ2-5, with 8 positions matching TRBD2. With V trimmed by 0 bases and J by 1 base, 7 bases remained unmatched. CDR1 and CDR2 from the germline V gene are MNHEY and SMNVEV (reference sequence). The CDR3 contains 17 residues. CDR3 loop: CASSLSFSGAPQETQYF. The CDR3 DNA sequence: TGTGCCAGCAGTTTATCTTTTAGCGGGGCTCCCCAAGAGACCCAGTACTTC.

The V and J genes are TRBV19 and TRBJ2-1, with D possibly being TRBD2 (6 bases). The CDR3 loop spans 15 amino acids. Germline V gives CDR1 LNHDA, CDR2 SQIVND (reference sequence). Deletions cut 1 base from V and 3 bases from J, with 10 bases between. CDR3 protein: CASSIASASYNEQFF. The CDR3 DNA reads TGTGCCAGTAGTATAGCTAGCGCCAGCTACAATGAGCAGTTCTTC.